One and the same sample provided the 26 T cell receptor beta chains below, sequenced in a study of blood T cells in healthy people across ages. For the second PCR, which ran for about 6 to 12 cycles, a sample-barcoded 5' primer and a J-beta primer mix were used. Using its own MiXCR run on the 5' RACE reads, TCRdb lists one record per CDR3 protein. The sample holds 850,000 to 1,100,000 distinct CDR3 sequences, approximately 38% seen once. The source material was blood. All receptors derive from a man between 18 and 29 years old in good health.

This sequence joins TRBV20-1 and TRBJ2-1; TRBD2 matches 12 bases. The CDR3 sequence is 16 residues long. The V gene's germline CDR1 is DFQATT and CDR2 SNEGSKA (reference sequence). The V gene end was trimmed by 3 bases and the J gene end by 4 bases; junction bases not matched to a gene: 7. The CDR3: CSARTSGGLFYNEQFF. CDR3 nucleotides: TGCAGTGCTAGGACTAGCGGGGGCCTCTTTTACAATGAGCAGTTCTTC.

The chain employs TRBV15 and TRBJ1-5; the D is unclear. The CDR3 loop spans 13 amino acids. V was clipped by 1 base and J by 4 bases, with 5 bases between them. Germline CDR1 reads LNHNV; CDR2 reads YYDKDF (reference sequence). CDR3 nucleotides: TGTGCCACCAGCAGAGCATTGAATCAGCCCCAGCATTTT. Amino acid sequence: CATSRALNQPQHF. Together with reference TRBV15 and TRBJ1-5, the CDR3 gives the full variable domain: DAMVIQNPRYQVTQFGKPVTLSCSQTLNHNVMYWYQQKSSQAPKLLFHYYDKDFNNEADTPDNFQSRRPNTSFCFLDIRSPGLGDTAMYLCATSRALNQPQHFGDGTRLSIL.

This clonotype was detected only a few times. V and J are TRBV4-3 and TRBJ1-1, with 7 bases fitting TRBD1. Trimming at V came to 1 base and at J to 5 bases, leaving 7 bases not matched to a gene. In germline, CDR1 is LGHNA, CDR2 YSLEER. This CDR3 has 15 residues. CDR3 DNA: TGCGCCAGCAGCCAAGCCCCGGGCAGGGGGACTGAAGCTTTCTTT. The encoded protein is CASSQAPGRGTEAFF.

V gene TRBV2 combines with J gene TRBJ2-2, with 9 bases aligning to TRBD1. Germline CDR1 and CDR2: SNHLY and FYNNEI. After removal of 8 bases from V and 4 bases from J, the junction contained 8 bases not matched to a gene. The CDR3 consists of 15 residues. CDR3 protein: CASLTGTGFTGELFF. CDR3 DNA sequence: TGTGCCAGCCTAACCGGGACAGGGTTCACCGGGGAGCTGTTTTTT.

The chain recombines TRBV12-5 with TRBJ2-3, with 7 bases identical to TRBD2. The CDR3 extends over 16 amino acids. In germline, CDR1 is LGHNT, CDR2 FRNRAP. J gave up 8 bases and V 1 base, and 12 bases lay outside the gene matches. In DNA form, the CDR3 reads TGTGCTAGTGGTTTGGCCTTCGGGCCGAGGGAGGGTACGCAGTATTTT. This encodes CASGLAFGPREGTQYF.

The chain joins TRBV30 to TRBJ2-5, with D possibly being TRBD1 or TRBD2 (5 bases each). The CDR3 length is 13 residues. The germline V gene encodes CDR1 GTSNPN and CDR2 SVGIG (reference sequence). Deletions cut 0 bases from V and 4 bases from J, with 9 bases between. The DNA for the CDR3 is TGTGCCTGGAGTGTTGGGGGTTCAGAGACCCAGTACTTC. Residues: CAWSVGGSETQYF.

The V call is TRBV28, the J call TRBJ1-1; TRBD1 is a possible D gene (5 bases). The CDR3 loop spans 14 amino acids. Germline V lookup: CDR1 MDHEN, CDR2 SYDVKM. V was cut by 5 bases and J by 2 bases, with 12 bases left in between. In DNA form, the CDR3 reads TGTGCCAGCAGTGCGGCCAGGGCAAACACTGAAGCTTTCTTT. As protein: CASSAARANTEAFF.

The CDR3, as DNA: TGCAGTGCTAGTAGTCCGGGGAGGGGTGAAAAACTGTTTTTT. Translation gives CSASSPGRGEKLFF. This chain joins TRBV20-1 and TRBJ1-4; possibly TRBD1 for D (5 bases). Germline CDR1 DFQATT, CDR2 SNEGSKA (reference sequence). The length of the CDR3 is 14 residues. Trimming took 3 bases from V and 7 from J, leaving 15 bases between them.

The chain has TRBV5-1 and TRBJ2-3; the D gene could be TRBD1 or TRBD2 (5 bases each). V was cut by 2 bases and J by 1 base, with 11 bases left in between. Germline lookup yields CDR1 SGHRS and CDR2 YFSETQ. This CDR3 region has 15 residues. The CDR3 loop is CASSFTRDRTDTQYF. As DNA, the CDR3 is TGCGCCAGCAGCTTTACTAGGGACCGCACAGATACGCAGTATTTT.

CDR3: CATRRAGQETQYF. CDR3 nucleotide sequence: TGTGCCACCCGACGGGCAGGACAAGAGACCCAGTACTTC. The chain employs TRBV28 and TRBJ2-5; D gene unclear. The CDR3 contains 13 residues. Germline V lookup: CDR1 MDHEN, CDR2 SYDVKM. Trimming left V 10 bases short and J 2 bases short, with 14 bases between.

The chain employs TRBV5-1 and TRBJ1-1; the match to TRBD1 covers 8 bases. The germline V gene encodes CDR1 SGHRS and CDR2 YFSETQ. Losses at the gene ends were 0 bases for V and 13 bases for J; bases not matched to a gene: 11. This CDR3 has 14 residues. The CDR3 nucleotides read TGCGCCAGCAGCTTGGCTAACAGGGGGTCTGAGGGTTTCTTT. Protein: CASSLANRGSEGFF. Full variable domain (outside the CDR3, taken from reference TRBV5-1 and TRBJ1-1): KAGVTQTPRYLIKTRGQQVTLSCSPISGHRSVSWYQQTPGQGLQFLFEYFSETQRNKGNFPGRFSGRQFSNSRSEMNVSTLELGDSALYLCASSLANRGSEGFFGQGTRLTVV.

This clonotype was picked up a small number of times. The rearrangement joins TRBV27 to TRBJ2-7; 7 bases are a match to TRBD2. The CDR3 has 16 residues. V dropped 5 bases and J dropped 0; count of bases not matched to a gene: 10. CDR1 is MNHEY, CDR2 SMNVEV, per germline (reference sequence). CDR3 nucleotide sequence: TGTGCCAGCAGTATTTCTGCGGGGGTATACTCCTACGAGCAGTACTTC. This encodes CASSISAGVYSYEQYF.

This clonotype occurred many times. The rearrangement uses TRBV27 and TRBJ2-3; D gene uncertain. Germline assignment: CDR1 MNHEY and CDR2 SMNVEV (reference sequence). Trimming removed 8 bases from V and 0 bases from J, with 15 bases in between. The CDR3 runs to 15 residues. In DNA, the CDR3 is TGTGCCAGCCTCTCGACTGCGACTAGCACAGATACGCAGTATTTT. It specifies CASLSTATSTDTQYF.

This clonotype was picked up a small number of times. The chain uses TRBV9 and TRBJ2-1, with 9 bases that match TRBD1. The CDR3 contains 14 residues. Germline loops: CDR1 SGDLS, CDR2 YYNGEE. Trimming at V came to 3 bases and at J to 9 bases, leaving 7 bases not matched to a gene. The CDR3 reads CASSAMGQGCEQFF. The CDR3 DNA is TGTGCCAGCAGCGCGATGGGACAGGGTTGTGAGCAGTTCTTC.

Notes on this clonotype: A junction end diverges from the germline sequence, so it may reflect a read error. The chain has TRBV11-2 and TRBJ1-2; TRBD1 agrees at 8 bases. The CDR3 extends over 14 amino acids. Germline lookup yields CDR1 SGHAT and CDR2 FQNNGV. CDR3 sequence (DNA): TGTGCCGGCAGCTTAGGAGGGACAGGCTATGGCTACACCTTC. Protein: CAGSLGGTGYGYTF.

The V call is TRBV7-9, the J call TRBJ2-1, with unresolved D. V lost 0 bases and J lost 13, with 16 bases in between. The CDR3 runs to 14 residues. Germline V CDR1 and CDR2: SEHNR, FQNEAQ (reference sequence). The DNA for the CDR3 is TGTGCCAGCAGCTTAGCTTCGAGAGGTGTATACCAGTTCTTC. Protein: CASSLASRGVYQFF.

In the case of this clonotype: The likely explanation is a read error, given a far larger clone one base away. The gene calls are TRBV27 and TRBJ2-1, with D uncertain. The CDR3 has 11 amino acids. Germline CDR1 MNHEY, CDR2 SMNVEV (reference sequence). The CDR3 coding sequence is TGTGTCAGCAGTTTTGGAAATGAGCAGTTCTTC. This codes for CVSSFGNEQFF.

The sample holds many counts of this clonotype. This chain uses TRBV29-1 with TRBJ2-5; the D gene could be TRBD1 or TRBD2 (5 bases each). CDR3 size: 12 residues. The V gene's germline CDR1 is SQVTM and CDR2 ANQGSEA. The CDR3 region is CGSRVGEETQYF. DNA for the CDR3: TGCGGGAGTCGAGTGGGGGAAGAGACCCAGTACTTC. Complete variable domain (other parts from reference TRBV29-1 and TRBJ2-5): SAVISQKPSRDICQRGTSLTIQCQVDSQVTMMFWYRQQPGQSLTLIATANQGSEATYESGFVIDKFPISRPNLTFSTLTVSNMSPEDSSIYLCGSRVGEETQYFGPGTRLLVL.

The gene calls are TRBV12-3 or TRBV12-4 and TRBJ2-1, with a tentative D call TRBD1 (6 bases). The CDR3 consists of 15 residues. V was trimmed by 8 bases and J by 0 bases, leaving 14 bases between them. The CDR3 DNA reads TGTGCCAGCGCCAAAGACAGGAGCTCCTACAATGAGCAGTTCTTC. Amino acids: CASAKDRSSYNEQFF.

This clonotype has more than one count but fewer than ten. V is TRBV5-1 and J is TRBJ2-1; possibly TRBD1 for D (5 bases). The CDR3 has 18 residues. V lost 1 base to trimming and J lost 0 bases, with 17 bases between them. Germline V gene sequence: CDR1 SGHRS, CDR2 YFSETQ. The CDR3: CASSLNSGRASSYNEQFF. The CDR3 DNA is TGCGCCAGCAGCTTGAATTCTGGCAGGGCAAGCTCCTACAATGAGCAGTTCTTC. The variable domain in full, with the rest retrieved from reference TRBV5-1 and TRBJ2-1, is KAGVTQTPRYLIKTRGQQVTLSCSPISGHRSVSWYQQTPGQGLQFLFEYFSETQRNKGNFPGRFSGRQFSNSRSEMNVSTLELGDSALYLCASSLNSGRASSYNEQFFGPGTRLTVL.

This chain joins TRBV4-1 and TRBJ2-3, with TRBD2 matching 10 bases. This CDR3 comprises 19 residues. CDR1 is MGHRA, CDR2 YSYEKL, per germline. With V trimmed by 2 bases and J by 2 bases, 13 bases remained unmatched. CDR3 nucleotide sequence: TGCGCCAGCAGCCAAAAGGGCGCTAGCGGGGGTTCTTCCACAGATACGCAGTATTTT. Its protein is CASSQKGASGGSSTDTQYF.

This clonotype was detected only a few times. The V call is TRBV19, the J call TRBJ2-3; a weak D match, TRBD1 (6 bases). CDR3 length: 12 residues. Trimming shortened V by 5 bases and J by 6 bases, and 9 bases separated the two germline ends. Per germline, CDR1 LNHDA and CDR2 SQIVND (reference sequence). The CDR3 loop reads CASSHREDTQYF. The DNA of the CDR3 is TGTGCCAGTAGTCACAGGGAGGATACGCAGTATTTT.

This chain connects TRBV20-1 to TRBJ2-1; D might be TRBD1 (6 bases). Germline V lookup: CDR1 DFQATT, CDR2 SNEGSKA (reference sequence). The CDR3 is made up of 12 amino acids. V was cut by 0 bases and J by 10 bases, with 10 bases left in between. CDR3 residues: CSARDLDREQFF. The CDR3 DNA sequence: TGCAGTGCTAGAGATCTGGACAGAGAGCAGTTCTTC.

A note on this clonotype: Just one base apart from a much larger clone, this may be a read error. The J gene is TRBJ2-3, the V gene TRBV10-3, with 9 bases identical to TRBD2. J gave up 8 bases and V 3 bases, and 12 bases lay outside the gene matches. Germline V gene sequence: CDR1 ENHRY, CDR2 SYGVKD. This CDR3 region has 16 residues. The CDR3 protein is CAISESPTSGAATQYF. For the CDR3, the DNA is TGTGCCATCAGTGAAAGCCCGACTAGCGGCGCAGCTACGCAGTATTTT.

This chain uses TRBV20-1 with TRBJ1-2; the D gene is possibly TRBD1 (6 bases). Trimming left V 3 bases short and J 6 bases short, with 17 bases between. CDR3 length: 14 amino acids. CDR1 is DFQATT, CDR2 SNEGSKA, per germline (reference sequence). Written as DNA, the CDR3 is TGCAGTGCTAGTTATGTCGGGGGCGAGGATGGCTACACCTTC. This codes for CSASYVGGEDGYTF.

The CDR3 DNA reads as TGTGCCAGCAGTACGCGGGACAGGTGGACAGATACGCAGTATTTT. This gives the protein CASSTRDRWTDTQYF. The rearrangement joins TRBV28 to TRBJ2-3; the match to TRBD1 covers 8 bases. The CDR3 extends over 15 amino acids. V lost 5 bases, J lost 3 bases, and 7 bases stayed unmatched. Germline CDR1 reads MDHEN; CDR2 reads SYDVKM.